Presented here are 2 T cell receptor beta chains from one specimen sequenced in a study of T cells in Graves' hyperthyroidism and ophthalmopathy. TCR beta CDR3 regions were amplified from RNA transcripts. The TCR CDR3 first-round RT-PCR relied on the HTBI primer set. TCRdb re-called the multiplex PCR reads with MiXCR, one entry per CDR3 protein. This table holds 800,000 or so distinct CDR3 sequences, over 35% found once. Material: blood. The receptors stem from a young man with Graves' hyperthyroidism.

The DNA for the CDR3 is TGTGCCAGCAGCTTTTTAACGGGATGGCAAGAGACCCAGTACTTC. As protein: CASSFLTGWQETQYF. The V gene is TRBV5-6, the J gene TRBJ2-5; D is possibly TRBD2 (5 bases). Germline V lookup: CDR1 SGHDT, CDR2 YYEEEE. The V end was cut by 2 bases, the J end by 2 bases, with 13 bases between. The length of the CDR3 is 15 residues.

The chain links TRBV10-3 to TRBJ1-6; D gene uncertain. V was trimmed by 7 bases and J by 12 bases, leaving 19 bases between them. Germline values: CDR1 ENHRY, CDR2 SYGVKD. The CDR3 runs 14 residues. The chain's CDR3 is CAITSGLSRGPLHF. Written as DNA, the CDR3 is TGTGCCATCACCTCCGGGCTGAGCCGGGGACCCCTCCACTTT.